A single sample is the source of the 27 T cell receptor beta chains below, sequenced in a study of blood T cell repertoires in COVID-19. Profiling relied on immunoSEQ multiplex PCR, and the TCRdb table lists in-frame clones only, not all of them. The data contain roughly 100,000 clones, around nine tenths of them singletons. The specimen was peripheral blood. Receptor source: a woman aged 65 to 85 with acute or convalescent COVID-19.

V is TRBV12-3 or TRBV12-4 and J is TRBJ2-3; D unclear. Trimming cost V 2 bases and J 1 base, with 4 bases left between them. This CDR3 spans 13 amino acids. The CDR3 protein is CASSLTGTDTQYF. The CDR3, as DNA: TGTGCCAGCAGTTTAACTGGCACAGATACGCAGTATTTT.

Written as DNA, the CDR3 is TGCAGCGTTGATGGACAGGTAGCCGCGGCTGAAGCTTTCTTT. Its protein is CSVDGQVAAAEAFF. The V and J genes are TRBV29-1 and TRBJ1-1; 7 nucleotides align to TRBD1. Germline V gives CDR1 SQVTM, CDR2 ANQGSEA. V was clipped by 3 bases and J by 6 bases; unmatched bases: 10. This CDR3 has 14 amino acids.

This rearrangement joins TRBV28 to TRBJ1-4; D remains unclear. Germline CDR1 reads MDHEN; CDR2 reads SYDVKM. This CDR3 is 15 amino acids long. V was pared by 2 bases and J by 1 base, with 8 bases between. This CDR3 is CASSLMGVTNEKLFF. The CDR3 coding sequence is TGTGCCAGCAGTTTAATGGGAGTAACTAATGAAAAACTGTTTTTT.

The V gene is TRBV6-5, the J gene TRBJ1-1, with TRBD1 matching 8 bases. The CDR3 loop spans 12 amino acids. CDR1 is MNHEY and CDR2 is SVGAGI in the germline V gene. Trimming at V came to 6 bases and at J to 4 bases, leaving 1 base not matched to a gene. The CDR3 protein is CASRDRGTEAFF. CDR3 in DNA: TGTGCCAGCAGAGACAGGGGCACTGAAGCTTTCTTT.

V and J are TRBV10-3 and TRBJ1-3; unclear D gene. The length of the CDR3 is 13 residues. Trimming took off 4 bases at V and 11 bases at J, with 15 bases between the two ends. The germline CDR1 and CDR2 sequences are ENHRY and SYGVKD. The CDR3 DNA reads TGTGCCATCAGTGTGGGCCTGGAAAGTGCCATATATTTT. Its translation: CAISVGLESAIYF.

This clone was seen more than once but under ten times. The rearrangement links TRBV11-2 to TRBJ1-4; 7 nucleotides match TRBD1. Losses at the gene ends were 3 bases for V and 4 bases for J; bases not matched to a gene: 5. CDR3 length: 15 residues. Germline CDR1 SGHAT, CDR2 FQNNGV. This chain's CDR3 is CASSFSGQHNEKLFF. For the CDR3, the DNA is TGTGCCAGCAGCTTTTCGGGACAGCATAATGAAAAACTGTTTTTT. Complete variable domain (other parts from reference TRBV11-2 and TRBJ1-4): EAGVAQSPRYKIIEKRQSVAFWCNPISGHATLYWYQQILGQGPKLLIQFQNNGVVDDSQLPKDRFSAERLKGVDSTLKIQPAKLEDSAVYLCASSFSGQHNEKLFFGSGTQLSVL.

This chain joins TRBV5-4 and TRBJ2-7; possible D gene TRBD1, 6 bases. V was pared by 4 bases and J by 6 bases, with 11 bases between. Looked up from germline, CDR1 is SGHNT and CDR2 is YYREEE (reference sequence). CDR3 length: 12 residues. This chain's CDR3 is CASSQQGREQYV. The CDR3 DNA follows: TGTGCCAGCAGCCAACAGGGCCGCGAGCAGTACGTC.

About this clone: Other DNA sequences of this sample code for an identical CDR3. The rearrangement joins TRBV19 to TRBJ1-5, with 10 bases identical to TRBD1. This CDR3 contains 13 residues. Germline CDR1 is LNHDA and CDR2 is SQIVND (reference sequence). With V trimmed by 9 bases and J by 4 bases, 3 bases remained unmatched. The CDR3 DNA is TGTGCCAGCCGGGACAGGGGTAATCAGCCCCAGCATTTT. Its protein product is CASRDRGNQPQHF. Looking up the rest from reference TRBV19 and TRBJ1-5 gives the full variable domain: DGGITQSPKYLFRKEGQNVTLSCEQNLNHDAMYWYRQDPGQGLRLIYYSQIVNDFQKGDIAEGYSVSREKKESFPLTVTSAQKNPTAFYLCASRDRGNQPQHFGDGTRLSIL.

CDR3 amino acids: CASSRRTTTNEKLFF. The DNA of the CDR3 is TGTGCCAGCAGCCGAAGGACAACAACTAATGAAAAACTGTTTTTT. J is TRBJ1-4 and V is TRBV3-1 (or the pseudogene TRBV3-2), with D perhaps TRBD1 (5 bases). The germline CDR1 and CDR2 sequences are LGHDT and YNNKEL (reference sequence). V lost 4 bases and J lost 0, with 9 bases in between. This CDR3 spans 15 amino acids.

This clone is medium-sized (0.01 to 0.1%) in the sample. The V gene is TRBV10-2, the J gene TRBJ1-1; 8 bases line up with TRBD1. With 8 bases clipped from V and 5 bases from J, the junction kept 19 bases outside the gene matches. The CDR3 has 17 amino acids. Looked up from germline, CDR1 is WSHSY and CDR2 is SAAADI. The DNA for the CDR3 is TGCGCCAGCGGGTATATCAGGACAGGGAAGCAGGTGACTGAAGCTTTCTTT. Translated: CASGYIRTGKQVTEAFF.

The CDR3 DNA follows: TGTGCCAGCAGCCAGACAGGAAGGGGTGAGCAGTTCTTC. Encoded protein: CASSQTGRGEQFF. This sequence joins TRBV5-8 and TRBJ2-1; a weak D match, TRBD1 (6 bases). Between the trimmed V and J ends, which lost 4 bases and 9 bases, there was a span of 14 bases. This CDR3 has 13 amino acids. Germline V gene sequence: CDR1 SGHTS, CDR2 YDEGEE.

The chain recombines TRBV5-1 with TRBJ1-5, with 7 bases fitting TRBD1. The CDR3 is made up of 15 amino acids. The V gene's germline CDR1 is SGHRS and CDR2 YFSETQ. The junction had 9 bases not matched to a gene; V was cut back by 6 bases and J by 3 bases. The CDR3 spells CASIADRRPNQPQHF. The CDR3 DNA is TGCGCCAGCATCGCGGACAGGCGCCCCAATCAGCCCCAGCATTTT.

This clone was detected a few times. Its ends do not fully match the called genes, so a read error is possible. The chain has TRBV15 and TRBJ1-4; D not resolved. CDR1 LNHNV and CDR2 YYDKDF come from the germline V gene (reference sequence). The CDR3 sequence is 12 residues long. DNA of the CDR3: TGTGCCACCAGCAGAGATTATCGTATTTTGAGTTTT. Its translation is CATSRDYRILSF.

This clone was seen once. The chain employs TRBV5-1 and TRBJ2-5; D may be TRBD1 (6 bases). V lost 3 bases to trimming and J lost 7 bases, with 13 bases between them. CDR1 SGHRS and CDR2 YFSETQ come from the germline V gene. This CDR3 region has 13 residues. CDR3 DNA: TGCGCCAGCAGCTCAGGGGAAGTGGGGACCCAGTACTTC. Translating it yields CASSSGEVGTQYF.

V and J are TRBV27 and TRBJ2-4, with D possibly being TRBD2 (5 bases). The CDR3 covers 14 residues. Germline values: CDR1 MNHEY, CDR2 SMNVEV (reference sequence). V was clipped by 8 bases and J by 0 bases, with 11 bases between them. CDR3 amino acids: CASGRALAKNIQYF. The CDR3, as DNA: TGTGCCAGCGGGCGGGCACTAGCCAAAAACATTCAGTACTTC.

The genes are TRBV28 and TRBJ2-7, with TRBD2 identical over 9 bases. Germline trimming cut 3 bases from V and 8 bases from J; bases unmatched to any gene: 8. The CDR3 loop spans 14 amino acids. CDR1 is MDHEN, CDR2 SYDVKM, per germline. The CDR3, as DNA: TGTGCCAGCAGTTTCATGCGGGAGGGCCTAAAGCAGTACTTC. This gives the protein CASSFMREGLKQYF.

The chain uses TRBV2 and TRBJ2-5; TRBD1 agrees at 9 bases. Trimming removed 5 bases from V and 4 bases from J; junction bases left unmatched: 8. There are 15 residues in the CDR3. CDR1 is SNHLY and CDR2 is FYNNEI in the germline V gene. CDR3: CASSRSGTGSETQYF. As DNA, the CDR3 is TGTGCCAGCAGTCGGTCAGGGACAGGGTCAGAGACCCAGTACTTC.

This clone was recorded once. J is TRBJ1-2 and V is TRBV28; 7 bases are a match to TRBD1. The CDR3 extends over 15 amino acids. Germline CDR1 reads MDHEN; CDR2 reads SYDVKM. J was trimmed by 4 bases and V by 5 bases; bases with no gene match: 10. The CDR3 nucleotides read TGTGCCAGCAGTACAACAGGGGCCGGAGTCTATGGCTACACCTTC. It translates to CASSTTGAGVYGYTF.

The CDR3 DNA is TGCGCCAGCAGATACGGGACTAGCGGGACTAGCACAGATACGCAGTATTTT. Amino acids: CASRYGTSGTSTDTQYF. This chain connects TRBV5-1 to TRBJ2-3, with 13 bases identical to TRBD2. Germline values: CDR1 SGHRS, CDR2 YFSETQ. J lost 0 bases, V lost 5 bases, and 6 bases had no gene match. The CDR3 has 17 amino acids.

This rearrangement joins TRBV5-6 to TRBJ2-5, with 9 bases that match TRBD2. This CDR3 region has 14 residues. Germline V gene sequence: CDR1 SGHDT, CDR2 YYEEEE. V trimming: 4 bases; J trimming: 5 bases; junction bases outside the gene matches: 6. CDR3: CASSPGLARETQYF. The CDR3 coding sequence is TGTGCCAGCAGCCCGGGACTAGCCCGCGAGACCCAGTACTTC.

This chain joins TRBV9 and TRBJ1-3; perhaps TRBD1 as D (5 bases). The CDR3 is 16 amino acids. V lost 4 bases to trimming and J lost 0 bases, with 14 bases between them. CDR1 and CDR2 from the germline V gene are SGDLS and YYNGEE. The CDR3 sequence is CASSTTDTNSGNTIYF. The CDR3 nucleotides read TGTGCCAGCAGCACTACGGACACCAACTCTGGAAACACCATATATTTT.

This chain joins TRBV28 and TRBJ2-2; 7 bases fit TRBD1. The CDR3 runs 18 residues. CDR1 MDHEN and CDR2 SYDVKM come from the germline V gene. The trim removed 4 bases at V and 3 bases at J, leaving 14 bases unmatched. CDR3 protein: CASSSPRAMDRYTGELFF. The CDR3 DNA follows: TGTGCCAGCAGTTCCCCGCGAGCGATGGACAGGTACACCGGGGAGCTGTTTTTT.

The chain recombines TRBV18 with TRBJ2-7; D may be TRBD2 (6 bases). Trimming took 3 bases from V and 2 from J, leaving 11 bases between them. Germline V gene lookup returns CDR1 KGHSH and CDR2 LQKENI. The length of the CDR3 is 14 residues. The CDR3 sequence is CASSPDSGTYEQYF. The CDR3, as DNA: TGTGCCAGCTCACCCGATAGCGGAACCTACGAGCAGTACTTC.

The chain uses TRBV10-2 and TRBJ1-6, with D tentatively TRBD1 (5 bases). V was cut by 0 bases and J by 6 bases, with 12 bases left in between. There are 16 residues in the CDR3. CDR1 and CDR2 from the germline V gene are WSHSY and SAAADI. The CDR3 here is CASSESLGVFNSPLHF. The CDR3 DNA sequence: TGCGCCAGCAGTGAGTCGTTAGGGGTTTTTAATTCACCCCTCCACTTT.

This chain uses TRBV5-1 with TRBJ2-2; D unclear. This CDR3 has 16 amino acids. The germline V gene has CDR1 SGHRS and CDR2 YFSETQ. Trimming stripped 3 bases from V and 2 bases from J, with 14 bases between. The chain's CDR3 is CASSYNPSPNTGELFF. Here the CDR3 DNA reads TGCGCCAGCAGCTACAACCCTAGTCCTAACACCGGGGAGCTGTTTTTT.

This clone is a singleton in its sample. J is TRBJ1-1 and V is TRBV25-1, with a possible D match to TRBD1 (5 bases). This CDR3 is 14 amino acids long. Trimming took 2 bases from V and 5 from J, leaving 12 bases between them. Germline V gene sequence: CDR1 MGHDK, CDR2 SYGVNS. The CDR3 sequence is CASSERGGWTEAFF. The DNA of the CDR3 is TGTGCCAGCAGTGAACGGGGGGGTTGGACTGAAGCTTTCTTT.

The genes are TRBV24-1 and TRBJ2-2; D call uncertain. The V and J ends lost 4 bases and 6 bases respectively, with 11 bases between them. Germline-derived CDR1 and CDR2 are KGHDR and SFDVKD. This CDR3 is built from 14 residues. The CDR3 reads CATSEISPAGELFF. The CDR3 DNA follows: TGTGCCACCAGTGAGATTAGCCCGGCCGGGGAGCTGTTTTTT.